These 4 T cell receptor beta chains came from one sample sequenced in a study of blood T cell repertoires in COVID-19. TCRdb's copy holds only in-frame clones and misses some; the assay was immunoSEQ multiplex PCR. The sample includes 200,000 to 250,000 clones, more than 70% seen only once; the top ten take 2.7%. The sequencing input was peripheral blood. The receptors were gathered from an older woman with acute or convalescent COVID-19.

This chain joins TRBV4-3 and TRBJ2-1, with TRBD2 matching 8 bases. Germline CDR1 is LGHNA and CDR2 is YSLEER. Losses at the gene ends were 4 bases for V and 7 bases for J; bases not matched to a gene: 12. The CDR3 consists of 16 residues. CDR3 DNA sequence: TGCGCCAGCAGCCTCCGAGCGGGAGAGGTGGGAAATGAGCAGTTCTTC. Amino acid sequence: CASSLRAGEVGNEQFF.

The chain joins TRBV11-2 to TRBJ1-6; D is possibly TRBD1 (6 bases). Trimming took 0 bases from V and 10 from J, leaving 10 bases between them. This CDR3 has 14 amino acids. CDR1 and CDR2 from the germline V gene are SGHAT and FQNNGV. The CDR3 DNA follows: TGTGCCAGCAGCTTAGAGAGGGGGATCTCACCCCTCCACTTT. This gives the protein CASSLERGISPLHF.

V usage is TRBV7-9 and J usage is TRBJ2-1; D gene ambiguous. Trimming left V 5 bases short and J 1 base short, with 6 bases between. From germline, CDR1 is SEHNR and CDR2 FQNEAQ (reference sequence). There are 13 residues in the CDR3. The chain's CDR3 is CASSPTSYNEQFF. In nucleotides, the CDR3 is TGTGCCAGCAGCCCGACTTCCTACAATGAGCAGTTCTTC.

Written as DNA, the CDR3 is TGTGCCAGCAATCCGGGAGGGACGCGGAATGAGCAGTTCTTC. As protein: CASNPGGTRNEQFF. The V call is TRBV6-5, the J call TRBJ2-1; 8 bases are a match to TRBD2. The CDR3 sequence is 14 residues long. CDR1 MNHEY and CDR2 SVGAGI come from the germline V gene. V shed 7 bases, J shed 7 bases, and the junction held 9 bases outside the gene matches.